This T cell receptor (beta chain) was sequenced in a study of cytomegalovirus exposure and HLA in healthy donors. The CDR3 spans 13 residues. Germline values: CDR1 GTSNPN, CDR2 SVGIG (reference sequence). Trimming left V 2 bases short and J 1 base short, with 9 bases between. A word on this clone: The antigen remains unidentified.

Study-wide findings and caveats: The authors later found most CMV-associated TCR beta chains appeared HLA-restricted. Sequencing depth across donors, presence/absence analyses assumed, was roughly uniform. TCR association rates varied by HLA locus in a later analysis, with DRB1 highest and HLA-C lowest. Per published reports, the classifier diagnosed cytomegalovirus status with high specificity and sensitivity.

Researchers ran the PCR with 60 Vbeta and 13 Jbeta primers. The table came from immunoSEQ multiplex PCR; TCRdb's copy has only in-frame clones and leaves some out. The sample table sets out around 58,000 clones. The sample comprised PBMCs. The chain uses TRBV30 and TRBJ2-7; maybe TRBD2 (5 bases). The receptor comes from a man aged 45-60 years in good health and CMV-seropositive. The CDR3 reads CAWSRERSYEQYF. The CDR3 DNA reads TGTGCCTGGAGTCGGGAAAGATCCTACGAGCAGTACTTC.